These 14 T cell receptor beta chains were sequenced from one sample in a study of blood T cell repertoires in COVID-19. TCRdb's table, derived via immunoSEQ multiplex PCR, lists solely in-frame clones and lacks some. The sample has 190,000 or so clones, over 80% seen once; the top ten hold about 9.4%. Material for sequencing was PBMCs or T cells enriched from blood (not recorded which). Receptor source: a young man with acute COVID-19.

This clone showed up just once. J is TRBJ2-2 and V is TRBV3-1 (or the pseudogene TRBV3-2); 7 nucleotides align to TRBD2. With V trimmed by 1 base and J by 6 bases, 5 bases remained unmatched. The CDR3 runs 15 residues. CDR1 LGHDT and CDR2 YNNKEL come from the germline V gene (reference sequence). CDR3 sequence (DNA): TGTGCCAGCAGCCAAGTCAGCGGGGCCCCCGGGGAGCTGTTTTTT. It translates to CASSQVSGAPGELFF.

This chain uses TRBV9 with TRBJ2-5, with TRBD2 identical over 9 bases. CDR1 is SGDLS and CDR2 is YYNGEE in the germline V gene. The CDR3 sequence is 17 residues long. The ends lost 4 bases at V and 4 bases at J; junction bases unmatched: 14. The CDR3 coding sequence is TGTGCCAGCAGCCGACACAATAGACTAGCGGTAGGAGAGACCCAGTACTTC. Protein sequence: CASSRHNRLAVGETQYF.

This chain links TRBV6-5 with TRBJ1-2, with 12 bases fitting TRBD1. Trimming removed 6 bases from V and 7 bases from J; junction bases left unmatched: 9. The CDR3 is 15 residues long. From germline, CDR1 is MNHEY and CDR2 SVGAGI. Written as DNA, the CDR3 is TGTGCCAGCAGAAACTCCGGGACAGGGGGCACTGGCTACACCTTC. It translates to CASRNSGTGGTGYTF.

For this clone: One end of the junction fails to match germline, which may point to a read error. The chain is built from TRBV4-3 and TRBJ1-1, with TRBD1 matching 10 bases. This CDR3 region has 17 residues. The germline CDR1 and CDR2 sequences are LGHNA and YSLEER. The CDR3 DNA reads TGCGCCAGCAGCCCTACTAGACCGGGACAGGGGAACCCTGAAGCTTTCTTT. Translated, it gives CASSPTRPGQGNPEAFF.

The rearrangement joins TRBV5-1 to TRBJ2-1; D possibly corresponds to TRBD1 (6 bases). Trimming cost V 0 bases and J 2 bases, with 12 bases left between them. CDR1 SGHRS and CDR2 YFSETQ come from the germline V gene. The CDR3 is 16 amino acids. DNA of the CDR3: TGCGCCAGCAGCTTGGAGTGGGACACCCCCTACAATGAGCAGTTCTTC. This translates into CASSLEWDTPYNEQFF. The variable domain in full, completed from reference TRBV5-1 and TRBJ2-1, reads KAGVTQTPRYLIKTRGQQVTLSCSPISGHRSVSWYQQTPGQGLQFLFEYFSETQRNKGNFPGRFSGRQFSNSRSEMNVSTLELGDSALYLCASSLEWDTPYNEQFFGPGTRLTVL.

The J gene is TRBJ2-1, the V gene TRBV24-1; 9 positions match TRBD1. Germline CDR1 and CDR2: KGHDR and SFDVKD. The ends lost 7 bases at V and 8 bases at J; junction bases unmatched: 8. The CDR3 length is 14 residues. This CDR3 reads CATRPRQGGDEQFF. For the CDR3, the DNA is TGTGCCACCAGACCCCGACAGGGGGGAGATGAGCAGTTCTTC.

The chain recombines TRBV3-1 (or the pseudogene TRBV3-2) with TRBJ2-3; 8 bases map to TRBD2. V lost 1 base, J lost 2 bases, and 8 bases stayed unmatched. CDR3 length: 17 amino acids. The germline CDR1 and CDR2 sequences are LGHDT and YNNKEL (reference sequence). The CDR3 DNA reads as TGTGCCAGCAGCCAAGGTCGAGGACTAGCCACCACAGATACGCAGTATTTT. Amino acids: CASSQGRGLATTDTQYF.

This rearrangement joins TRBV4-3 to TRBJ1-5; D unresolved. This CDR3 has 15 residues. Germline V gene data show CDR1 as LGHNA and CDR2 as YSLEER. V was clipped by 0 bases and J by 1 base, with 7 bases between them. The CDR3 nucleotides are TGCGCCAGCAGCCAAGATCTAATGAGCAATCAGCCCCAGCATTTT. As protein: CASSQDLMSNQPQHF.

V usage is TRBV5-4 and J usage is TRBJ2-5, with 8 bases aligning to TRBD2. Per the germline V gene, CDR1 is SGHNT and CDR2 is YYREEE (reference sequence). The ends lost 0 bases at V and 5 bases at J; junction bases unmatched: 6. This CDR3 spans 15 amino acids. CDR3 DNA sequence: TGTGCCAGCAGCTTGGGAGGGCGGGGGGAGGAGACCCAGTACTTC. Its translation is CASSLGGRGEETQYF.

The chain is built from TRBV4-1 and TRBJ1-5, with TRBD1 matching over 10 bases. Germline CDR1 reads MGHRA; CDR2 reads YSYEKL. Trimming cost V 0 bases and J 2 bases; bases outside gene matches: 7. The CDR3 spans 18 residues. The CDR3 protein is CASSQDWAGTGGNQPQHF. The CDR3 DNA is TGCGCCAGCAGCCAAGATTGGGCCGGGACAGGGGGCAATCAGCCCCAGCATTTT.

The rearrangement uses TRBV11-3 and TRBJ2-3; 12 nucleotides line up with TRBD1. The CDR3 contains 19 residues. The germline gives CDR1 SGHNT, CDR2 YENEEA. V lost 4 bases to trimming and J lost 5 bases; unmatched junction nucleotides: 16. The CDR3 spells CASSSGTGGVAGEGDTQYF. In DNA form, the CDR3 reads TGTGCCAGCAGCTCCGGGACAGGGGGCGTAGCGGGCGAGGGAGATACGCAGTATTTT.

V and J are TRBV7-9 and TRBJ1-2; the D is unclear. The germline CDR1 and CDR2 sequences are SEHNR and FQNEAQ (reference sequence). This CDR3 comprises 15 residues. V dropped 1 base and J dropped 0 bases, with 9 bases sitting between them. The CDR3 sequence: CASSLGPVSNYGYTF. The CDR3 DNA follows: TGTGCCAGCAGCTTAGGGCCCGTTTCTAACTATGGCTACACCTTC.

V is TRBV7-6 and J is TRBJ2-1; 9 nucleotides agree with TRBD1. J lost 9 bases, V lost 6 bases, and 6 bases had no gene match. Germline CDR1 and CDR2: SGHVS and FNYEAQ. This CDR3 spans 13 amino acids. The CDR3 DNA sequence: TGTGCCAGCAGGGGACAGGGAACGATTGAGCAGTTCTTC. Translated, it gives CASRGQGTIEQFF.

This chain connects TRBV7-8 to TRBJ2-7, with 9 nucleotides matching TRBD2. The CDR3 loop spans 16 amino acids. Per germline, CDR1 SGHVS and CDR2 FQNEAQ. Trimming removed 5 bases from V and 1 base from J; junction bases left unmatched: 9. CDR3 in DNA: TGTGCCAGCAGCCCATCCATAGCGGGAGCTTCCTACGAGCAGTACTTC. Translation gives CASSPSIAGASYEQYF.